The source of this T cell receptor beta chain is a study of tumor T cells in aggressive B-cell lymphoma. Repertoires were generated with immunoSEQ multiplex PCR, while TCRdb's copy carries only in-frame clones and drops some. Among approximately 5,300 clones, 87% were seen once, and the ten largest hold approximately 3%. The CDR3 spans 14 residues. Germline-derived CDR1 and CDR2 are GTSNPN and SVGIG (reference sequence). V lost 2 bases to trimming and J lost 7 bases; unmatched junction nucleotides: 8. The V call is TRBV30, the J call TRBJ1-5; 7 bases are shared with TRBD1. This sequence was found in an adult with diffuse large B cell lymphoma. What was sequenced was tumor tissue. The DNA for the CDR3 is TGTGCCTGGAGTCCTCATTCACAGGGGCAGCCCCAGCATTTT. Translated, it gives CAWSPHSQGQPQHF.